This is a list of T cell receptor beta chains from one sample in a study of cytomegalovirus exposure and HLA in healthy donors. Generated by immunoSEQ multiplex PCR, the TCRdb table keeps only in-frame clones and is missing some. Among about 89,000 clones listed, about 85% were seen once. What was sequenced was PBMCs. Receptors were obtained from a man aged 35 to 55 in good health and CMV-seropositive. CDR3s leave out the opening cysteine and the closing phenylalanine or tryptophan. A D gene is named only where the DNA matches it firmly.

d_gene: TRBD2; j_gene: TRBJ2-7; len: 14; v_gene: TRBV10-2; CDR3aa: ASTDTGGGSSYEQY
d_gene: NA; j_gene: TRBJ2-7; len: 12; v_gene: TRBV11-1; CDR3aa: ASSLGGYTYEQY
d_gene: NA; j_gene: NA; len: 14; v_gene: TRBV7-6; CDR3aa: ASSPGWDSGAAEQY
d_gene: NA; j_gene: TRBJ2-7; len: 13; v_gene: TRBV7-9; CDR3aa: ASSPEGAGRGEQY
d_gene: TRBD1; j_gene: TRBJ1-2; len: 11; v_gene: TRBV6-1; CDR3aa: ASSRDRGQGYT
d_gene: NA; j_gene: TRBJ2-1; len: 13; v_gene: TRBV5-6; CDR3aa: ASSLWGGTYNEQF
d_gene: NA; j_gene: TRBJ2-3; len: 13; v_gene: TRBV5-6; CDR3aa: ASRQTGMGADTQY
d_gene: TRBD1; j_gene: TRBJ1-6; len: 14; v_gene: TRBV2; CDR3aa: ASKLDRTLINSPLH
d_gene: TRBD1; j_gene: TRBJ2-7; len: 13; v_gene: TRBV5-1; CDR3aa: ASSLRAGGPYEQY
d_gene: NA; j_gene: TRBJ2-1; len: 13; v_gene: TRBV11-2; CDR3aa: ASSLVAGPYNEQF
d_gene: TRBD2; j_gene: TRBJ2-3; len: 12; v_gene: TRBV7-2; CDR3aa: ASSERTERGTQY
d_gene: NA; j_gene: TRBJ2-3; len: 18; v_gene: TRBV21-1; CDR3aa: ASSKGAWGRTSGTRDTQY
d_gene: TRBD1; j_gene: TRBJ2-1; len: 14; v_gene: TRBV6-1; CDR3aa: ASSAQTGGAYNEQF
d_gene: NA; j_gene: TRBJ2-3; len: 12; v_gene: TRBV28; CDR3aa: ASRASERADTQY
d_gene: TRBD1; j_gene: TRBJ2-7; len: 11; v_gene: TRBV5-4; CDR3aa: ASSPGQFHEQY
d_gene: TRBD2; j_gene: TRBJ2-5; len: 14; v_gene: TRBV7-2; CDR3aa: ASSLVRRGASETQY
d_gene: NA; j_gene: TRBJ2-1; len: 13; v_gene: TRBV18; CDR3aa: ASSPPVFNEGEQF
d_gene: NA; j_gene: TRBJ2-3; len: 13; v_gene: TRBV4-1; CDR3aa: ASSHDGDSTDTQY
d_gene: NA; j_gene: TRBJ1-3; len: 11; v_gene: TRBV11-3; CDR3aa: ASSLARKNTIY
d_gene: TRBD2; j_gene: TRBJ2-7; len: 14; v_gene: TRBV4-1; CDR3aa: ASSLSGTSGFYEQY
d_gene: TRBD1; j_gene: TRBJ2-5; len: 15; v_gene: TRBV19; CDR3aa: ASSRPRDRGLQETQY
d_gene: NA; j_gene: TRBJ2-3; len: 11; v_gene: TRBV2; CDR3aa: ASSEGPPDTQY
d_gene: TRBD1; j_gene: TRBJ1-3; len: 12; v_gene: TRBV28; CDR3aa: ASSSDRGRNTIY
d_gene: NA; j_gene: TRBJ1-4; len: 11; v_gene: TRBV6-1; CDR3aa: ALKDGGGEKLF
d_gene: TRBD1; j_gene: TRBJ2-1; len: 12; v_gene: TRBV5-1; CDR3aa: ASRTGTGYNEQF
d_gene: TRBD1; j_gene: TRBJ1-5; len: 12; v_gene: TRBV12-5; CDR3aa: ASGLGQGNQPQH
d_gene: NA; j_gene: TRBJ1-1; len: 14; v_gene: TRBV28; CDR3aa: ASSLEDAGARTEAF
d_gene: NA; j_gene: TRBJ1-2; len: 11; v_gene: TRBV5-5; CDR3aa: ASSLVGDYGYT
d_gene: TRBD2; j_gene: TRBJ2-1; len: 12; v_gene: TRBV7-7; CDR3aa: ASSLAPAGDEQF
d_gene: NA; j_gene: TRBJ2-7; len: 13; v_gene: TRBV6-6; CDR3aa: ASSFPSGQNYEQY
d_gene: TRBD2; j_gene: TRBJ2-7; len: 12; v_gene: TRBV27; CDR3aa: ASSFGRESYEQY
d_gene: NA; j_gene: TRBJ2-7; len: 12; v_gene: TRBV2; CDR3aa: ASSVLGHRYEQY
d_gene: NA; j_gene: TRBJ2-5; len: 13; v_gene: TRBV11-3; CDR3aa: ASSLEMSSKETQY
d_gene: NA; j_gene: NA; len: 12; v_gene: TRBV29-1; CDR3aa: SVQGQGRGYEQY
d_gene: NA; j_gene: NA; len: 10; v_gene: TRBV2; CDR3aa: ASSDRAHEQY
d_gene: NA; j_gene: TRBJ1-1; len: 11; v_gene: TRBV7-8; CDR3aa: ASSLDRGTEAF
d_gene: NA; j_gene: TRBJ2-7; len: 15; v_gene: TRBV19; CDR3aa: ASSGVSGGEGSYEQY
d_gene: TRBD2; j_gene: TRBJ2-2; len: 15; v_gene: TRBV18; CDR3aa: ASSPIWASGYTGELF
d_gene: TRBD2; j_gene: TRBJ2-5; len: 16; v_gene: TRBV5-6; CDR3aa: ASSLEGGLAEPWETQY
d_gene: NA; j_gene: TRBJ2-1; len: 13; v_gene: TRBV7-9; CDR3aa: ASSLAGAGYNEQF